This T cell receptor beta chain was identified in a study of CD8+ T cells in alopecia areata (dated by TCRdb to about 2018). In terms of the full investigation: The treated patients took part in an open-label pilot trial in which moderate-to-severe alopecia areata was treated with oral tofacitinib at 5 to 10 mg twice daily. Patients received tofacitinib for 6 to 18 months and were then followed off drug for 6 months to check for delayed response and recurrence. TCRbeta CDR3 regions were amplified by immunoSEQ multiplex PCR using 35 Vbeta forward and 13 Jbeta reverse primers. Tofacitinib-treated patients had biopsies at baseline and at 4 and 24 weeks of treatment, with a later scalp biopsy in several patients. RNA was obtained with the PAXgene miRNA kit for fixed scalp, the miRNeasy kit for PBMCs, and the RNeasy kit for mouse skin. Disease severity in treated patients was measured with the SALT score, which quantifies the percentage of affected scalp surface area. On the human side, TCRbeta sequencing was run on scalp tissue and on sorted CD4+ and CD8+ peripheral blood T cells from healthy controls and from alopecia areata patients with either patchy or totalis/universalis disease. Scalp clonality was compared among normal scalp (n=4), patchy alopecia areata scalp (n=8), and alopecia totalis/universalis scalp (n=8). High-throughput TCRbeta sequencing was used to examine T cell clonal expansion in alopecia areata in both the C3H/HeJ mouse model and human patients. General study outcomes and caveats: During tofacitinib treatment, many expanded lesional clones stuck around in both scalp and blood, and this persistence may partly explain why relapse happens after treatment is stopped. Unlike mouse skin, which is dominated by gammadelta T cells, normal human skin has resident alphabeta T cells that are also sequenced, and this complicates analysis of the scalp TCR repertoire. Shared TCR sequences between patients were less evident than in mice, which may be partly attributable to HLA diversity in the patient population. Compared with normal scalp, lesional scalp had higher clonality and more expanded CD8+ clones, particularly in alopecia totalis/universalis, a pattern that suggests antigenic drive. Because the treated cohort was small and had only one nonresponder, larger studies are needed to examine links between baseline CD8+ expansion and response. Tofacitinib significantly decreased scalp clonality and the number of expanded CD8+ clones among the top 100 scalp clones.

The sample holds a few counts of this clone. What this receptor recognizes is not known. No quality values exist for individual bases; no much larger clone is one base distant. The protocol used for the library was the immunoSEQ multiplex PCR assay. For TCR sequencing, RNA was extracted from every sample and reverse transcribed into cDNA to serve as template. First-strand cDNA was synthesized using SuperScript III with a 2:1 mix of oligo-dT and random hexamers. A synthetic immune receptor repertoire was used to assess amplification bias, and residual bias was removed computationally. Per the authors' processing: Raw reads were preprocessed to remove errors, and CDR3 was defined by IMGT conventions from the conserved cysteine to phenylalanine. Clonality was calculated as 1 minus Shannon entropy normalized by log2 of the number of productive unique TCRs. Scalp TCRbeta sequences were cross-referenced with sorted blood CD4 and CD8 repertoires so that the CD4 or CD8 identity of scalp clones could be inferred. Imported from immuneACCESS, the table was reduced by TCRdb to in-frame sequences with V and J called. These copies leave out some clones; in studies compared against another copy, an unresolved V gene accounts for under half, and the cause of the remainder is not known. From that table come the V and J calls and clone size; the DNA was used to work out D and trimming. This sample lists around 180,000 clones; roughly 66% were detected once. 0.85% to 1.3% of the sample rests with the top ten.

The meaning of the sample's time point label: 20 to 30 weeks on oral tofacitinib. The sample's treatment or condition label, decoded: oral pan-JAK inhibitor, 5-10 mg twice daily. Peripheral blood and lesional scalp punch biopsies were obtained from patients with alopecia areata. PBMCs were isolated by density centrifugation and stained for CD3, CD4 and CD8, after which CD4+ and CD8+ T cells were sorted on a FACSAria. Source: CD4+ T cells sorted from blood, taken at week 24, from a patient treated with tofacitinib. This TCR was sampled from a human donor with alopecia areata.

CDR3 reads: CASSLAGRAPEKLFF. The sequenced DNA: TGCGCCAGCAGCTTGGCCGGCCGCGCTCCGGAAAAACTGTTTTTT. Rearrangement joined TRBV5-1 to TRBJ1-4; no confident D gene assignment can be made. Spanning cysteine to phenylalanine, the CDR3 consists of 15 amino acids. The only DNA kept is the CDR3, 45 bases in frame from the first base. CDR1 and CDR2 are drawn from the germline V gene: SGHRS, YFSETQ. A distance of 14 bases separates the germline ends of V and J, which lose 0 bases and 8 bases respectively.